This T cell receptor (beta chain) came from a study of monozygotic twins with inflammatory bowel disease. TCRdb derives one entry per CDR3 protein from the 5' RACE reads, leaving out DNA. The table for this sample gives more than 350,000 distinct CDR3 sequences. Each donor supplied more than 2 ml of blood. Germline loops: CDR1 MNHEY, CDR2 SVGAGI. The CDR3 runs to 12 residues. The V call is TRBV6-5, the J call TRBJ2-2; TCRdb lists TRBD2, though no DNA is available to test this call. Sequencing input: blood. The TCR sequence derives from a human donor with ulcerative colitis or Crohn's disease, or a healthy co-twin of an affected twin (not recorded which). CDR3 sequence: CASSPGGGSLFF.